The T cell receptor beta chain described here comes from a study of cytomegalovirus exposure and HLA in healthy donors. The PCR ran on 60 Vbeta and 13 Jbeta primers. Some clones are missing from TCRdb's copy, which holds only in-frame ones; the method was immunoSEQ multiplex PCR. The sample has approximately 110,000 clones, 70% to 75% seen once; the top ten hold 1% to 1.5%. CDR1 SGHRS and CDR2 YFSETQ come from the germline V gene. Trimming removed 0 bases at V and 3 bases at J, with 16 bases between. The CDR3 sequence is 16 residues long. The clonotype comes from a middle-aged man in good health and CMV-seronegative. The sample was PBMCs. The rearrangement links TRBV5-1 to TRBJ2-7, with D possibly matching TRBD2 (7 bases). CDR3: CASSLAKGGDLYEQYF. CDR3 nucleotide sequence: TGCGCCAGCAGCTTGGCAAAGGGGGGGGACCTCTACGAGCAGTACTTC.